The 32 T cell receptor beta chains below all came from one sample that was sequenced in a study of T cell clonotyping in hematopoietic cell transplantation. Using immunoSEQ multiplex PCR, the repertoire was profiled, and TCRdb retains in-frame clones only, with some absent. The sample has almost 5,000 clones; around 94% are singletons. The material was PBMCs, obtained 180 days after allogeneic stem cell transplant. These TCRs come from a male patient in his sixties who had an allogeneic stem cell transplant from a related donor, so the T cells may come from the graft donor. Some clones in this sample may be carry-over from other donors' samples.

This chain uses TRBV4-2 with TRBJ2-7, with 9 bases that match TRBD1. Unmatched junction bases numbered 5, after V lost 1 base and J lost 4 bases. The CDR3 covers 15 residues. The germline CDR1 and CDR2 sequences are LGHNA and YNFKEQ. CDR3 residues: CASSQAGTGTYEQYF. In DNA form, the CDR3 reads TGTGCCAGCAGCCAAGCCGGGACAGGGACTTACGAGCAGTACTTC.

This chain uses TRBV6-6 with TRBJ2-3, with D uncertain. Germline lookup yields CDR1 MNHNY and CDR2 SVGAGI (reference sequence). Trimming cost V 0 bases and J 5 bases, with 9 bases left between them. The CDR3 has 14 residues. This CDR3 is CASSYSSRRDTQYF. The CDR3 bases are TGTGCCAGCAGTTACTCTTCCAGGAGAGATACGCAGTATTTT.

The chain has TRBV18 and TRBJ1-1; D call uncertain. This CDR3 is built from 12 residues. The V and J ends lost 5 bases and 0 bases respectively, with 4 bases between them. CDR1 and CDR2 from the germline V gene are KGHSH and LQKENI. The DNA for the CDR3 is TGTGCCAGCTCAGCTTTGAACACTGAAGCTTTCTTT. This encodes CASSALNTEAFF.

This sequence joins TRBV28 and TRBJ1-4; TRBD1 aligns across 7 bases. Germline trimming cut 6 bases from V and 8 bases from J; bases unmatched to any gene: 12. Germline V CDR1 and CDR2: MDHEN, SYDVKM. The CDR3 sequence is 15 residues long. The CDR3 DNA reads as TGTGCCAGCAGCCAACGGACAGGTCCTAGCGAAAAACTGTTTTTT. The encoded protein is CASSQRTGPSEKLFF.

V usage is TRBV5-6 and J usage is TRBJ1-1; D not resolved. CDR3 size: 13 residues. V lost 1 base, J lost 1 base, and 5 bases lay in between. Germline V gives CDR1 SGHDT, CDR2 YYEEEE. CDR3 DNA: TGTGCCAGCAGCTTGTCGCCGAACACTGAAGCTTTCTTT. Translation gives CASSLSPNTEAFF.

The V and J genes are TRBV5-6 and TRBJ1-2; weak D call: TRBD1 (5 bases). From germline, CDR1 is SGHDT and CDR2 YYEEEE. Trimming removed 4 bases from V and 2 bases from J, with 12 bases in between. This CDR3 spans 14 amino acids. CDR3 coding DNA: TGTGCCAGCAGCGTACCAGGGACCAACTATGGCTACACCTTC. This sequence encodes CASSVPGTNYGYTF.

With respect to this clone: A junction boundary mismatches the germline segment, possibly from a read error. The J gene is TRBJ1-5, the V gene TRBV28; tentatively, D is TRBD1 (5 bases). This CDR3 is built from 15 residues. Germline V CDR1 and CDR2: MDHEN, SYDVKM. The CDR3 reads CASSGDLEHNQPQHF. The DNA of the CDR3 is TGTGCCAGCAGTGGGGACCTGGAGCATAATCAACCCCAGCATTTT.

This chain links TRBV7-8 with TRBJ1-5, with D perhaps TRBD1 (5 bases). The V gene's germline CDR1 is SGHVS and CDR2 FQNEAQ. Deletions cut 5 bases from V and 5 bases from J, with 13 bases between. The CDR3 has 14 amino acids. CDR3 amino acids: CASSPLRGDQPQHF. CDR3 coding DNA: TGTGCCAGCAGCCCTTTGAGGGGCGATCAGCCCCAGCATTTT.

This clone was detected only once. The chain employs TRBV14 and TRBJ2-3; D may correspond to TRBD1 or TRBD2 (5 bases each). CDR1 and CDR2 (germline): SGHDN, FVKESK. V was pared by 3 bases and J by 2 bases, with 6 bases between. This CDR3 spans 13 amino acids. CDR3: CASSQGVTDTQYF. CDR3 nucleotide sequence: TGTGCCAGCAGCCAGGGGGTCACAGATACGCAGTATTTT.

The chain joins TRBV2 to TRBJ2-5, with 10 bases fitting TRBD1. This CDR3 spans 17 amino acids. CDR1 SNHLY and CDR2 FYNNEI come from the germline V gene. The V segment lost 4 bases and the J segment 4 bases; nucleotides outside the gene matches: 12. CDR3 residues: CASSGRPWDRGSETQYF. The CDR3, as DNA: TGTGCCAGCAGTGGCCGCCCGTGGGACAGGGGCTCAGAGACCCAGTACTTC.

V and J are TRBV2 and TRBJ1-6; D is uncertain. This CDR3 spans 13 amino acids. The V end lost 10 bases, the J end lost 7 bases, and 14 bases lay between the germline ends. Germline CDR1 SNHLY, CDR2 FYNNEI. CDR3 nucleotide sequence: TGTGCCACCGGGTCACAAGAGAATTCACCCCTCCACTTT. Protein product: CATGSQENSPLHF.

The CDR3, as DNA: TGCGCCAGCAGCTATATACAGGGGGCAACCGGGGAGCTGTTTTTT. As protein: CASSYIQGATGELFF. V is TRBV5-1 and J is TRBJ2-2, with 9 bases identical to TRBD1. The length of the CDR3 is 15 residues. Germline CDR1 and CDR2: SGHRS and YFSETQ. V lost 3 bases, J lost 5 bases, and 5 bases stayed unmatched.

The chain couples TRBV5-1 to TRBJ1-1; 7 positions match TRBD1. With 0 bases clipped from V and 4 bases from J, the junction kept 6 bases outside the gene matches. The CDR3 length is 15 residues. The germline CDR1 and CDR2 sequences are SGHRS and YFSETQ. CDR3 loop: CASSLDQGVGTEAFF. For the CDR3, the DNA is TGCGCCAGCAGCTTGGATCAGGGGGTCGGCACTGAAGCTTTCTTT.

CDR3 coding DNA: TGTGCCTGGAAGTCGTCAGGGCCCCACGAGCAGTACTTC. The encoded protein is CAWKSSGPHEQYF. This rearrangement joins TRBV30 to TRBJ2-7; D may be TRBD1 (5 bases). The V end was cut by 4 bases, the J end by 5 bases, with 15 bases between. Germline CDR1 reads GTSNPN; CDR2 reads SVGIG (reference sequence). CDR3 length equals 13 residues.

This chain links TRBV27 with TRBJ1-1, with D unresolved. This CDR3 spans 13 amino acids. Trimming shortened V by 6 bases and J by 1 base, and 9 bases separated the two germline ends. Looked up from germline, CDR1 is MNHEY and CDR2 is SMNVEV (reference sequence). The DNA of the CDR3 is TGTGCCAGCAGCAGGACCCAGAACACTGAAGCTTTCTTT. Encoded protein: CASSRTQNTEAFF.

This rearrangement joins TRBV5-1 to TRBJ2-1; D not certain. Germline V gene data show CDR1 as SGHRS and CDR2 as YFSETQ. The germline V and J ends were trimmed by 7 bases and 3 bases, with 5 bases remaining between them. The CDR3 runs 11 residues. Here the CDR3 DNA reads TGCGCCAGCGGGGACTACAATGAGCAGTTCTTC. Translating gives CASGDYNEQFF.

This rearrangement joins TRBV2 to TRBJ1-1; D is perhaps TRBD1 (5 bases). CDR3 size: 12 residues. Trimming shortened V by 5 bases and J by 7 bases, and 11 bases separated the two germline ends. Germline-derived CDR1 and CDR2 are SNHLY and FYNNEI. CDR3 bases: TGTGCCAGCAGTTTGGACACCAGTGAAGCTTTCTTT. As protein: CASSLDTSEAFF.

The chain recombines TRBV30 with TRBJ1-5; no clear D. Trimming removed 0 bases at V and 3 bases at J, with 12 bases between. Germline CDR1 is GTSNPN and CDR2 is SVGIG (reference sequence). The length of the CDR3 is 15 residues. CDR3 sequence reads: CAWSVHEEINQPQHF. The CDR3 DNA sequence: TGTGCCTGGAGTGTACATGAGGAGATCAATCAGCCCCAGCATTTT.

V gene TRBV25-1 combines with J gene TRBJ1-1; D unclear. Looked up from germline, CDR1 is MGHDK and CDR2 is SYGVNS. Trimming removed 7 bases at V and 8 bases at J, with 14 bases between. CDR3 length equals 12 residues. The CDR3 DNA follows: TGTGCCAGCATGTCTTCCCGATCCGAAGCTTTCTTT. Its protein product is CASMSSRSEAFF.

The rearrangement links TRBV20-1 to TRBJ2-5; D gene unclear. This CDR3 is built from 11 residues. Germline V gives CDR1 DFQATT, CDR2 SNEGSKA (reference sequence). Deletions cut 3 bases from V and 7 bases from J, with 9 bases between. The CDR3: CSARGSGTQYF. Written as DNA, the CDR3 is TGCAGTGCTAGGGGGTCGGGGACCCAGTACTTC.

The V and J genes are TRBV6-5 and TRBJ2-1; 7 bases align to TRBD1. Looked up from germline, CDR1 is MNHEY and CDR2 is SVGAGI. CDR3 size: 16 residues. V dropped 4 bases and J dropped 3; count of bases not matched to a gene: 9. The CDR3 reads CASSSWGQRHYNEQFF. The CDR3 region has the DNA TGTGCCAGCAGTTCCTGGGGACAGCGACACTACAATGAGCAGTTCTTC.

The chain employs TRBV6-1 and TRBJ1-2, with unresolved D. The CDR3 is 13 residues long. Trimming removed 1 base from V and 4 bases from J, with 7 bases in between. Germline loops: CDR1 MNHNS, CDR2 SASEGT. The CDR3 loop reads CASSEGATYGYTF. The DNA of the CDR3 is TGTGCCAGCAGTGAAGGGGCCACCTATGGCTACACCTTC.

The V gene is TRBV30, the J gene TRBJ1-2; possibly TRBD1 for D (5 bases). V was clipped by 0 bases and J by 8 bases, with 19 bases between them. Germline V gene data show CDR1 as GTSNPN and CDR2 as SVGIG (reference sequence). The length of the CDR3 is 15 residues. The CDR3 is CAWSVLRDGLGGYTF. The CDR3 bases are TGTGCCTGGAGTGTACTGCGGGACGGCCTAGGAGGCTACACCTTC.

This sequence joins TRBV5-5 and TRBJ2-5; D uncertain. This CDR3 comprises 15 residues. Germline CDR1 SGHKS, CDR2 YYEKEE (reference sequence). V lost 4 bases and J 1 base, leaving 14 bases between the germline ends. CDR3 sequence (DNA): TGTGCCAGCAGCACCCCTTCAGATTTCCAAGAGACCCAGTACTTC. Translation: CASSTPSDFQETQYF.

V and J are TRBV5-4 and TRBJ2-7, with D uncertain. V was pared by 0 bases and J by 5 bases, with 15 bases between. The CDR3 spans 15 residues. CDR1 is SGHNT and CDR2 is YYREEE in the germline V gene (reference sequence). The CDR3 coding sequence is TGTGCCAGCAGCTTGGGCGGAGACCCCCTGGACGAGCAGTACTTC. It codes for CASSLGGDPLDEQYF. The whole variable domain, filled in from reference TRBV5-4 and TRBJ2-7, reads ETGVTQSPTHLIKTRGQQVTLRCSSQSGHNTVSWYQQALGQGPQFIFQYYREEENGRGNFPPRFSGLQFPNYSSELNVNALELDDSALYLCASSLGGDPLDEQYFGPGTRLTVT.

This chain joins TRBV7-2 and TRBJ1-3, with unresolved D. Deletions cut 1 base from V and 3 bases from J, with 1 base between. Germline values: CDR1 SGHTA, CDR2 FQGNSA. The CDR3 is made up of 12 amino acids. CDR3 protein: CASSLDGNTIYF. CDR3 sequence (DNA): TGTGCCAGCAGCTTAGATGGAAACACCATATATTTT. Drawing the rest from reference TRBV7-2 and TRBJ1-3, the complete variable domain is GAGVSQSPSNKVTEKGKDVELRCDPISGHTALYWYRQSLGQGLEFLIYFQGNSAPDKSGLPSDRFSAERTGGSVSTLTIQRTQQEDSAVYLCASSLDGNTIYFGEGSWLTVV.

The genes are TRBV5-6 and TRBJ2-5; D is perhaps TRBD1 (5 bases). V gave up 5 bases and J gave up 5 bases, with 10 bases separating them. The CDR3 has 12 residues. From germline, CDR1 is SGHDT and CDR2 YYEEEE. This CDR3 reads CASRSSGETQYF. CDR3 in DNA: TGTGCCAGCAGGTCATCAGGGGAGACCCAGTACTTC.

This chain uses TRBV4-3 with TRBJ2-2; 10 bases line up with TRBD2. The CDR3 contains 16 residues. With V trimmed by 1 base and J by 1 base, 0 bases remained unmatched. Germline V lookup: CDR1 LGHNA, CDR2 YSLEER. CDR3 residues: CASSQGLAGNTGELFF. In DNA, the CDR3 is TGCGCCAGCAGCCAAGGACTAGCGGGGAACACCGGGGAGCTGTTTTTT.

This clone has a single count. The chain couples TRBV7-9 to TRBJ1-3; D is uncertain. Trimming removed 1 base from V and 3 bases from J, with 13 bases in between. CDR1 SEHNR and CDR2 FQNEAQ come from the germline V gene (reference sequence). The CDR3 is made up of 16 amino acids. CDR3 nucleotides: TGTGCCAGCAGCTTAGGGGATCTTACGTTTGGAAACACCATATATTTT. It yields the protein CASSLGDLTFGNTIYF.

This chain connects TRBV5-1 to TRBJ2-5, with 12 bases fitting TRBD2. The germline CDR1 and CDR2 sequences are SGHRS and YFSETQ. V lost 2 bases, J lost 4 bases, and 3 bases stayed unmatched. There are 15 residues in the CDR3. The CDR3 DNA reads as TGCGCCAGCAGCTTCGGACTAGCGGGGTTAGAGACCCAGTACTTC. Translated: CASSFGLAGLETQYF.

The chain carries TRBV7-9 and TRBJ1-2; D is undetermined. Germline-derived CDR1 and CDR2 are SEHNR and FQNEAQ (reference sequence). The CDR3 is 14 amino acids. Trimming left V 7 bases short and J 0 bases short, with 12 bases between. CDR3 sequence: CASNHRETNYGYTF. The DNA of the CDR3 is TGTGCCAGCAACCACAGAGAAACTAACTATGGCTACACCTTC.

In nucleotides, the CDR3 is TGCGCCAGCAGCTCGGACGGGACAAGAAATCAGCCCCAGCATTTT. Protein sequence: CASSSDGTRNQPQHF. The V and J genes are TRBV5-1 and TRBJ1-5; TRBD1 is a possible D gene (6 bases). Trimming left V 3 bases short and J 4 bases short, with 14 bases between. The germline V gene has CDR1 SGHRS and CDR2 YFSETQ. The CDR3 consists of 15 residues.